This T cell receptor beta chain was sequenced for a study of blood T cell repertoires in COVID-19. Study in general: T cells, B-cell-depleted T cells, or PBMCs provided the cDNA or gDNA that served as material.

Original processing notes: Estimation of nucleated cell counts was performed using reference gene primer amplification. Method: immunoSEQ multiplex PCR; TCRdb's copy keeps in-frame clones and lacks some. V, J and clone size derive from that table, while D and trimming were established from the DNA sequence. The table lists 250,000 to 350,000 clones, about 88% of them singletons. This receptor was obtained from a woman aged 50 to 65 who had recovered from COVID-19. The sample comprised PBMCs or T cells enriched from blood (not recorded which).

The DNA of the CDR3 is TGTGCCATCACGGACTCCTCCCGGTACGAGCAGTACTTC. Encoded protein: CAITDSSRYEQYF. The chain employs TRBV6-6 and TRBJ2-7; the D gene is possibly TRBD2 (5 bases). The V gene's germline CDR1 is MNHNY and CDR2 SVGAGI (reference sequence). The CDR3 runs to 13 residues. V lost 10 bases, J lost 4 bases, and 17 bases lay in between.